This record looks at one T cell receptor (beta chain) sequence and its context. The antigen remains unidentified. With 0 bases removed from V and 8 bases from J, the gap between germline ends came to 9 bases. The CDR3 consists of 13 residues. Germline values: CDR1 SGHDT, CDR2 YYEEEE. This entry belongs to a study of molecular identifiers for immune sequencing clone quantification. Study findings and constraints: Spiked Jurkat TCR RNA equivalent to one cell was reportedly detectable in one million naive cells. More than 98% of effector molecules, versus under 1% of naive-cell molecules, belonged to clones above 20 RNA copies.

Bulk TCR libraries used previously described methods and listed TCR primers. TCRdb analysed the PCR reads with MiXCR anew, one entry per CDR3 protein. The table includes 100,000 or so distinct CDR3 sequences, roughly a third detected once. This receptor was obtained from a human donor in good health. Some libraries in this study had Jurkat cell RNA spiked in. The chain uses TRBV5-6 and TRBJ2-4; D remains ambiguous. Sequenced sample: naive CD8+ T cells from blood, with Jurkat cell RNA spiked in. Subset specified: FACS-sorted CD8+CD4-CCR7+CD45RA+ naive T cells. CDR3 sequence reads: CASSLAGHYIQYF. DNA for the CDR3: TGTGCCAGCAGCTTGGCGGGTCATTACATTCAGTACTTC.